This entry lists 10 T cell receptor beta chains sequenced from one sample in a study of cytomegalovirus exposure and HLA in healthy donors. This table comes from immunoSEQ multiplex PCR, and its TCRdb copy is limited to in-frame clones, with some not included. The profile shows under 250,000 clones, about 93% of them singletons. Input material: PBMCs. These receptor sequences come from a woman under 30 in good health and CMV-seronegative.

The chain recombines TRBV30 with TRBJ2-1; the match to TRBD1 covers 7 bases. CDR1 is GTSNPN and CDR2 is SVGIG in the germline V gene (reference sequence). The CDR3 runs to 15 residues. J gave up 9 bases and V 2 bases, and 13 bases lay outside the gene matches. DNA for the CDR3: TGTGCCTGGAGTTCGATTAGCAGCGCAGGGGGTGAGCAGTTCTTC. Amino acids: CAWSSISSAGGEQFF.

The J gene is TRBJ1-2, the V gene TRBV7-8, with D possibly being TRBD1 (5 bases). CDR3 length equals 13 residues. Germline CDR1 and CDR2: SGHVS and FQNEAQ. Trimming left V 1 base short and J 4 bases short, with 7 bases between. In DNA, the CDR3 is TGTGCCAGCAGCTTAGGGCAGGGCTATGGCTACACCTTC. It encodes CASSLGQGYGYTF.

V is TRBV27 and J is TRBJ1-1; 7 positions match TRBD1. The CDR3 has 14 residues. Trimming took 8 bases from V and 4 from J; bases not matched to a gene: 10. The germline gives CDR1 MNHEY, CDR2 SMNVEV (reference sequence). CDR3: CASGLQGGVTEAFF. CDR3 coding DNA: TGTGCCAGCGGACTCCAGGGGGGAGTCACTGAAGCTTTCTTT.

V is TRBV7-9 and J is TRBJ2-1, with 8 bases aligning to TRBD2. Per germline, CDR1 SEHNR and CDR2 FQNEAQ (reference sequence). The CDR3 has 15 residues. Trimming took 3 bases from V and 3 from J; bases not matched to a gene: 4. The CDR3 sequence is CASSFREGSYNEQFF. DNA of the CDR3: TGTGCCAGCAGCTTCCGGGAGGGCAGCTACAATGAGCAGTTCTTC.

V gene TRBV6-6 combines with J gene TRBJ2-4; TRBD2 matches at 7 bases. Per germline, CDR1 MNHNY and CDR2 SVGAGI (reference sequence). V was pared by 4 bases and J by 7 bases, with 10 bases of the junction left unmatched. There are 15 residues in the CDR3. The CDR3 DNA follows: TGTGCCAGCAGTTCCGCGGGAGTCAGGGATAACATTCAGTACTTC. This encodes CASSSAGVRDNIQYF.

V usage is TRBV9 and J usage is TRBJ1-6; 8 bases are a match to TRBD1. This CDR3 contains 17 residues. Per the germline V gene, CDR1 is SGDLS and CDR2 is YYNGEE. J was trimmed by 7 bases and V by 8 bases; bases with no gene match: 17. CDR3 in DNA: TGTGCCAGTAGCCAAACGACAGGGGACGTAGGAAATTCACCCCTCCACTTT. It is translated as CASSQTTGDVGNSPLHF.

The CDR3 here is CAIAWGEETQYF. The CDR3 DNA reads TGTGCCATCGCCTGGGGAGAAGAGACCCAGTACTTC. The chain combines TRBV10-3 with TRBJ2-5, with D possibly being TRBD2 (5 bases). Looked up from germline, CDR1 is ENHRY and CDR2 is SYGVKD. This CDR3 has 12 residues. V shed 8 bases and J shed 3 bases, with 10 bases lying between them.

The chain has TRBV27 and TRBJ2-3; D is perhaps TRBD2 (6 bases). V lost 6 bases to trimming and J lost 1 base, with 14 bases between them. Germline V gene sequence: CDR1 MNHEY, CDR2 SMNVEV (reference sequence). The CDR3 is 15 residues long. The CDR3, as DNA: TGTGCCAGCAGACACGGGGGACTCCGCACAGATACGCAGTATTTT. It is translated as CASRHGGLRTDTQYF.

The V and J genes are TRBV18 and TRBJ1-1, with TRBD1 matching 7 bases. The CDR3 is 16 amino acids. V lost 3 bases and J lost 0; bases outside the gene matches: 7. Germline lookup yields CDR1 KGHSH and CDR2 LQKENI. CDR3 region: CASSPWDSRVNTEAFF. The CDR3 nucleotides are TGTGCCAGCTCACCCTGGGACAGCCGGGTGAACACTGAAGCTTTCTTT.

The chain is built from TRBV9 and TRBJ1-2; 8 bases are shared with TRBD1. Germline V gene lookup returns CDR1 SGDLS and CDR2 YYNGEE. Losses at the gene ends were 3 bases for V and 4 bases for J; bases not matched to a gene: 11. The CDR3 consists of 16 residues. Written as DNA, the CDR3 is TGTGCCAGCAGCGAAGTCGGACAGGGCCTTCCCTATGGCTACACCTTC. This translates into CASSEVGQGLPYGYTF.